This T cell receptor (beta chain) was captured by sequencing in a study of T cell responses to AZD1222 COVID-19 vaccine. Notes on the study in general: There were vaccine-associated CD4 TCRs across spike, dominant at 160-218 and 743-854. Repertoires were obtained solely post-peak T cell response.

Libraries were prepared by immunoSEQ multiplex PCR; TCRdb keeps only in-frame clonotypes and omits some of them. This repertoire shows 95,000 to 150,000 clones, around 87% found once; its top ten account for about 1.2%. CDR1 is SGHNT and CDR2 is YYREEE in the germline V gene (reference sequence). The CDR3 sequence is 14 residues long. The V end lost 0 bases, the J end lost 5 bases, and 11 bases lay between the germline ends. A word on this clone: Its antigen is not identified.

Sequenced material: peripheral blood, taken on day 0 of AZD1222 vaccination. This sequence was found in an adult in good health. The chain has TRBV5-4 and TRBJ2-5; D is possibly TRBD1 (5 bases). CDR3 sequence: CASSLGQTSETQYF. The CDR3 DNA follows: TGTGCCAGCAGCTTGGGACAGACCAGTGAGACCCAGTACTTC.